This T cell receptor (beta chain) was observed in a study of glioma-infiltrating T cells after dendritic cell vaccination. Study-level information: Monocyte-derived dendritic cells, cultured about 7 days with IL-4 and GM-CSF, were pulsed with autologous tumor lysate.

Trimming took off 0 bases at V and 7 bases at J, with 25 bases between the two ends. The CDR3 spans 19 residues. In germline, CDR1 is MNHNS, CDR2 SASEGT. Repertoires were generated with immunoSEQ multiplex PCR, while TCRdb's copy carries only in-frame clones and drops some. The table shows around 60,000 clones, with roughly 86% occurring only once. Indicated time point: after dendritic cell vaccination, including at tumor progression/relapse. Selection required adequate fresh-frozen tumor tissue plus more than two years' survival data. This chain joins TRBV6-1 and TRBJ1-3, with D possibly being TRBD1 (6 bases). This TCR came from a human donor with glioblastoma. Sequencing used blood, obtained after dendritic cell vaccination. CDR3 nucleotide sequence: TGTGCCAGCAGTGAAGCGCTTACGCGCGCAGGGGCTCTAAGGAACACCATATATTTT. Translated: CASSEALTRAGALRNTIYF.